This record concerns one T cell receptor beta chain sequence. Its antigen is not yet known. No base quality values were provided; no much bigger clone lies one nucleotide off. TCR CDR3 regions were amplified from genomic DNA by multiplex PCR using the deep immunoSEQ assay. Extracted genomic DNA from each cell subset was spread evenly across all wells of several immunoSEQ 96-well plates, with each plate serving as a replicate. For sorted subsets, around 0.2 ug of genomic DNA, equivalent to 25,000 to 35,000 T cell genomes, went into each replicate PCR. Purified libraries were measured with a Qubit 3.0 fluorometer, size-checked on a Bioanalyzer 2100, and measured again with the KAPA Library Quantification kit. Every immunoSEQ 96-well plate was sequenced on a separate single-read 150-cycle Illumina NextSeq 550 flow cell. Per the original workflow: Because the immunoSEQ output included only junctional sequences and no quality scores, the filtering could not be the same as the filtering used for full-length reads. Sequences were annotated with PyIR, a Python wrapper for IgBLAST v1.9, and V/J genes and CDR3 were assigned using IMGT germline references. Any read was removed if the V/J assignment was weak (E-value above 1e-6), the CDR3 was missing, or the read contained stop codons, out-of-frame junctions, or ambiguous translated residues. V3J clonotypes were defined as sequences sharing the same inferred V gene, J gene, and CDR3 amino acid sequence. Percentage overlap between repertoires was calculated by dividing the number of shared unique clonotypes by the size of the smaller repertoire. Three approaches were used to assess repertoire richness: RTK rarefaction, the Chao1 estimator, and Recon v2.1 estimates of unobserved clonotypes. Generation probabilities were computed with OLGA for all TCRbeta clonotypes obtained by the gDNA method from a few donors. TCRdb re-hosts the immuneACCESS table, in-frame sequences only. Its copies lack some clones; in the studies checked, an unresolved V gene accounts for under half of them, and the cause for the rest is not known. V, J and clone size are taken as reported in that table, and D and trimming were inferred from the DNA itself. Across this sample there are roughly 2,000,000 clones, with over 85% seen only once. The ten largest clonotypes hold approximately 1.7% of the sample.

This specimen belongs to a study of shared clonotypes between healthy human individuals (dated by TCRdb to about 2020). Study-wide context: The cohort comprised a couple of women and three men aged 18 to 49 years. Blood TCR repertoires of about 5 healthy adults were deeply sequenced to estimate repertoire size and the extent of clonotype sharing between individuals. To increase sequencing depth and limit assay-specific biases, different laboratories used diverse techniques to prepare libraries and sequence TCR repertoires. For each donor, three plates each were used for CD4 naive and CD4 memory, two plates were used for CD8 naive, and one plate was used for CD8 memory. Per donor, leukapheresis produced somewhere between about 0.9 and 9 billion PBMCs. The paper's findings and limits, for the study overall: Because the study included only a small number of donors, the genetic and exposure-history diversity represented was limited. Compared with non-shared clonotypes, the clonotypes found in all four sorted-subset donors had higher generation probabilities. Pairwise subsampling led to the expectation that sequencing depth would affect the degree of clonotype sharing among donors. Sampling was restricted to blood, and TCR repertoires in tissues likely differ from the TCR repertoires found in blood. Naive subsets generally had larger estimated clonotype richness than memory subsets did. Rarefaction of sorted-subset datasets indicated incomplete sequencing despite the large sequencing depth. When a few donors were compared, the shared fraction of clonotypes was 5% to 6.5% for naive CD4, more than 3% for naive CD8, more than 2% for memory CD4, and 0.35% to 0.5% for memory CD8.

A distance of 20 bases separates the germline ends of V and J, which lose 1 base and 4 bases respectively. Measured from the cysteine to the phenylalanine, the CDR3 is 17 residues long. Kept here is only the CDR3 DNA, which spans 51 bases and is read in frame from base 1. CDR1 SGHDT and CDR2 YYEEEE were looked up in the germline V gene. For the CD8 naive samples, CD45RO-negative cells were positively selected for CCR7, yielding a CD45RA+CCR7+ population from which TemRA cells were excluded. The donors were healthy, HIV-negative adults with no recently reported acute infections or vaccinations. Every donor was a Caucasian adult living in Nashville, Tennessee, USA. Blood was obtained by leukapheresis, after which PBMCs were separated by Ficoll-Histopaque density gradient centrifugation and cryopreserved in liquid nitrogen vapor phase. Analytical flow cytometry was used to check the purity and quantity of every magnetically sorted T cell population. Genomic DNA was isolated from every sorted fraction and measured by UV absorbance on a Nanodrop 2000c.

In this chain, TRBV5-6 is recombined with TRBJ2-5; the D element could tentatively be TRBD1 or TRBD2, as 6 bases agree for each. Sequencing was carried out using naive CD8+ T cells from PBMCs. In light of the paper, this sample's cell subset or site label describes: CD45RA+CCR7+. This TCR came from a man aged 18 to 30 in good health. Some clones in this sample may be carry-over from other donors' samples. At the DNA level, the sequence is TGTGCCAGCAGCTTGTGGTTCGGAGGGCAGGGGACAGAGACCCAGTACTTC. This codes for CASSLWFGGQGTETQYF.